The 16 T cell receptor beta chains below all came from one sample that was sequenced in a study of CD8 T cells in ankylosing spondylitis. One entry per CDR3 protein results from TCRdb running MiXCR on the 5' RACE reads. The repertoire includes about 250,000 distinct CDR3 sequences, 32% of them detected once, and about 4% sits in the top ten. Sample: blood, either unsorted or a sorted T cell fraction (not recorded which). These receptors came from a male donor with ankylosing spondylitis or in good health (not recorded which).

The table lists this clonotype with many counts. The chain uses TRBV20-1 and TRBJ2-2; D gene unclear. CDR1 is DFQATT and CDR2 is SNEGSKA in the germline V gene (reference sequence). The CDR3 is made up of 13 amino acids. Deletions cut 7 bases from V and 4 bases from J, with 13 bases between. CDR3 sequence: CSGGKDGTGELFF. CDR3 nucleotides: TGCAGTGGGGGAAAGGACGGCACCGGGGAGCTGTTTTTT.

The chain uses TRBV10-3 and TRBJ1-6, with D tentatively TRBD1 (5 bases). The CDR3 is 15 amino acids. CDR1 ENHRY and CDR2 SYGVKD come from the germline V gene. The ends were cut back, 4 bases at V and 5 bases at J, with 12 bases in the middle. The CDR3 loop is CAISGEGADNSPLHF. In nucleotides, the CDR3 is TGTGCCATCAGTGGTGAAGGGGCGGATAATTCACCCCTCCACTTT.

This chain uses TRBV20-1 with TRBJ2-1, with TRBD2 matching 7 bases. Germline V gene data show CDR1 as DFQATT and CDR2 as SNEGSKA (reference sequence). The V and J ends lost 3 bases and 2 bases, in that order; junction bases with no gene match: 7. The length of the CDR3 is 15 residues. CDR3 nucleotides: TGCAGTGCTAGGAGCGGGGCCTCCGCCTACAATGAGCAGTTCTTC. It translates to CSARSGASAYNEQFF.

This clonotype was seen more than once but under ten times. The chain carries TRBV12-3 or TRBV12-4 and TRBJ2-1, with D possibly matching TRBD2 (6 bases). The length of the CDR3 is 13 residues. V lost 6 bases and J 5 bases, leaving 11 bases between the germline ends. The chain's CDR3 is CASRTGLDNEQFF. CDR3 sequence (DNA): TGTGCCAGCAGGACGGGACTCGACAATGAGCAGTTCTTC.

The CDR3 protein is CASNIGGSPLHF. The CDR3 DNA sequence: TGTGCCAGCAACATAGGGGGGTCACCCCTCCACTTT. This chain links TRBV28 with TRBJ1-6, with a tentative D call TRBD1 (6 bases). Germline loops: CDR1 MDHEN, CDR2 SYDVKM. This CDR3 is 12 amino acids long. V was trimmed by 7 bases and J by 10 bases, leaving 11 bases between them.

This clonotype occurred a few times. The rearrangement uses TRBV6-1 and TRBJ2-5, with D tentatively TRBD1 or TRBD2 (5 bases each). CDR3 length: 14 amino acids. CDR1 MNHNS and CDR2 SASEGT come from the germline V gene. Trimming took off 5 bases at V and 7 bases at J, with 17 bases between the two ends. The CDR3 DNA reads TGTGCCAGCAGTCCCGGGACCCAGACGGGGACCCAGTACTTC. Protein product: CASSPGTQTGTQYF.

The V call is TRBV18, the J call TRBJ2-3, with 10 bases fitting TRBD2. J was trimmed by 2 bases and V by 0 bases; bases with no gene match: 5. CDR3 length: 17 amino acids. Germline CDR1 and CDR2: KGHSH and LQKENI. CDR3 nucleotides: TGTGCCAGCTCACCACCCCTAGCGGGGGCCAACACAGATACGCAGTATTTT. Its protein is CASSPPLAGANTDTQYF.

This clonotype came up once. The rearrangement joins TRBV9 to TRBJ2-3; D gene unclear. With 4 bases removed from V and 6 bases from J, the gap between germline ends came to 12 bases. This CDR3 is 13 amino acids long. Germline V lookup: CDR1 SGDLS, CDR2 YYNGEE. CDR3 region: CASSPWVVDTQYF. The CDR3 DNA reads TGTGCCAGCAGCCCCTGGGTAGTTGATACGCAGTATTTT.

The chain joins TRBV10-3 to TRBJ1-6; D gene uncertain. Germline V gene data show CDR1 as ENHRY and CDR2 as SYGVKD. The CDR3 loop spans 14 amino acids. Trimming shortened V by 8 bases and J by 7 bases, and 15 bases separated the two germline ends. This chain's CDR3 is CAIGATPDNSPLHF. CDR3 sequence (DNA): TGTGCCATCGGTGCGACACCGGACAATTCACCCCTCCACTTT.

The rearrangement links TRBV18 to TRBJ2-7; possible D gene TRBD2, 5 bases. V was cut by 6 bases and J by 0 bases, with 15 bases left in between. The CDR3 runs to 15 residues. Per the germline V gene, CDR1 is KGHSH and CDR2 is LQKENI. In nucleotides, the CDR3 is TGTGCCAGCTCCCTCCAGACGGGGAGCTCCTACGAGCAGTACTTC. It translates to CASSLQTGSSYEQYF.

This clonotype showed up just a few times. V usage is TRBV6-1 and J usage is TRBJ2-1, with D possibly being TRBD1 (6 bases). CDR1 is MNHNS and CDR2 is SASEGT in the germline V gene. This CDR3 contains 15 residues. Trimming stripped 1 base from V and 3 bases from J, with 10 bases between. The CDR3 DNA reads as TGTGCCAGCAGTGAAGGGGTAGGGGGCTACAATGAGCAGTTCTTC. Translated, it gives CASSEGVGGYNEQFF.

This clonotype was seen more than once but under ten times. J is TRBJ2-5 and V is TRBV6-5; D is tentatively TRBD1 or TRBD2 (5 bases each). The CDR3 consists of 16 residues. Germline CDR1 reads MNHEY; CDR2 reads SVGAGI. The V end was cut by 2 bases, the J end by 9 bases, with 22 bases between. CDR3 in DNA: TGTGCCAGCAGTTACGGTTCCGGGACCTCACTAGGGGCCCAGTACTTC. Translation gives CASSYGSGTSLGAQYF.

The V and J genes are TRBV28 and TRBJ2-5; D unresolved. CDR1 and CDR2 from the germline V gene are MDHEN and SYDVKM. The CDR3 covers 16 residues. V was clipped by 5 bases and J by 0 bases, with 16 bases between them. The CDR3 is CASSTKAPEYQETQYF. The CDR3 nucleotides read TGTGCCAGCAGTACTAAAGCGCCGGAGTACCAAGAGACCCAGTACTTC.

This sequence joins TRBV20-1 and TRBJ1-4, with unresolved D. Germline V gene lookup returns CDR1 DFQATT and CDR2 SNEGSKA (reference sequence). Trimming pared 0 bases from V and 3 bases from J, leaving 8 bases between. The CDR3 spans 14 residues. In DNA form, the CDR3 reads TGCAGTGCTAGAGACAGGCCATCTAATGAAAAACTGTTTTTT. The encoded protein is CSARDRPSNEKLFF.

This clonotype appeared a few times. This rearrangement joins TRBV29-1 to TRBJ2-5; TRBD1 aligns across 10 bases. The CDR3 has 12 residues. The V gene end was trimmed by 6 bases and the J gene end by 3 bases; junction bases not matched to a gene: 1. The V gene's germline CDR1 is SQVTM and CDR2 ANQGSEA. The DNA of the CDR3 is TGCAGCGTGGGGACAGGGGAAGAGACCCAGTACTTC. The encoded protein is CSVGTGEETQYF.

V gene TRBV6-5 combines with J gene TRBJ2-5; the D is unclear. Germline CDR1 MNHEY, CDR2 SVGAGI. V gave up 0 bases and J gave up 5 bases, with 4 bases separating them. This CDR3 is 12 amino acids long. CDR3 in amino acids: CASSYSSETQYF. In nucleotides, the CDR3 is TGTGCCAGCAGTTACTCGAGTGAGACCCAGTACTTC.